A selection of T cell receptor beta chains follows, all from one sample in a study of T cells in Graves' hyperthyroidism and ophthalmopathy. TCRdb fed the multiplex PCR reads into MiXCR, producing one record per CDR3 protein. The sample includes around 340,000 distinct CDR3 sequences, around 13% of them seen just once. Sequenced sample: blood. The receptors were sampled from a woman under 40 with Graves' hyperthyroidism. Both conserved end residues are part of each CDR3. D genes are given only for firm matches. Size is omitted from some rows. Given values are once, few, many or a class for expanded clones.

TRBJ1-1	.	.	TRBV20-1	TGCAGTGCTAGGTGGGGCGAGGGAACTGAAGCTTTCTTT	CSARWGEGTEAFF
TRBJ2-5	many	TRBD2	TRBV12-3/TRBV12-4	TGTGCCAGCAGCCTCCGGGACAGGGGACTAGCGGGAAGGGAGACCCAGTACTTC	CASSLRDRGLAGRETQYF
TRBJ2-7	.	TRBD1	TRBV2	TGTGCCAGCAGTCGGGACAGGGGGGCGGTCGAGCAGTACTTC	CASSRDRGAVEQYF
TRBJ2-1	few	.	TRBV7-9	TGTGCCAGCAGCCCCCGGGACCTATCCTACAATGAGCAGTTCTTC	CASSPRDLSYNEQFF
TRBJ2-1	many	TRBD2	TRBV20-1	TGCAGTGCGAGAAGTAGCGGGAGGGCCTCCTACAATGAGCAGTTCTTC	CSARSSGRASYNEQFF
TRBJ2-2	few	TRBD1	TRBV12-3/TRBV12-4	TGTGCCAGCATCCACGGGACAGCGGACACCGGGGAGCTGTTTTTT	CASIHGTADTGELFF
TRBJ2-2	.	.	TRBV20-1	TGCAGTGCCCAGGGGAGTCCGGGGTCCGGGGAGCTGTTTTTT	CSAQGSPGSGELFF
TRBJ2-2	many	.	TRBV2	TGTGCCAGCACGCCCCGTGTCGGGGAGCTGTTTTTT	CASTPRVGELFF
TRBJ2-3	.	.	TRBV7-9	TGTGCCAGCAGCTTTGAGCGTGATACGCAGTATTTT	CASSFERDTQYF
TRBJ2-2	many	TRBD2	TRBV7-2	TGTGCCAGCAGCTCCCCCAGCGGGAGGCCTGCAGGCACCGGGGAGCTGTTTTTT	CASSSPSGRPAGTGELFF
TRBJ1-5	many	TRBD1	TRBV28	TGTGCCAGCAGTCCTCTCCTAAGACAGGGGGCAAGACAGCCCCAGCATTTT	CASSPLLRQGARQPQHF
TRBJ2-2	.	TRBD2	TRBV7-2	TGTGCCAGTCGACTAGCGGGTCATACGAACACCGGGGAGCTGTTTTTT	CASRLAGHTNTGELFF
TRBJ2-1	many	.	TRBV11-2	TGTGCCAGCAGCACCCGGGGGTCTAGTTCGGCTGAGCAGTTCTTC	CASSTRGSSSAEQFF
TRBJ1-5	many	.	TRBV12-3/TRBV12-4	TGTGCCAGCAGTTTAGGATTTCAGTTCAATCAGCCCCAGCATTTT	CASSLGFQFNQPQHF
TRBJ2-1	many	.	TRBV11-1	TGTGCCAGCAACTTGGCCTGGGGGCACAATGAGCAGTTCTTC	CASNLAWGHNEQFF
TRBJ2-7	few	.	TRBV4-3	TGCGCCAGCAGCCAAGAGGTAGCGGTATTCTACGAGCAGTACTTC	CASSQEVAVFYEQYF
TRBJ1-2	many	TRBD1	TRBV11-2	TGTGCCAGCAACGGACAGGGGTATGGCTACACCTTC	CASNGQGYGYTF
TRBJ2-1	.	.	TRBV11-3	TGTGCCAGCAGCTTAGAGGGGACAACCGAGCAGTTCTTC	CASSLEGTTEQFF
TRBJ2-5	.	TRBD1	TRBV20-1	TGCAGTGCTTCAGGGACAGGAACGACCCAGTACTTC	CSASGTGTTQYF
TRBJ2-7	many	.	TRBV28	TGTGCCAGCTCCAAAACGGGGCGGCTTGGCGAGCAGTACTTC	CASSKTGRLGEQYF
TRBJ2-4	many	TRBD2	TRBV7-8	TGTGCCAGCAGCCCGGGACTAGCGGGAGTGGCGAAAAACATTCAGTACTTC	CASSPGLAGVAKNIQYF
TRBJ1-1	many	.	TRBV28	TGTGCCAGCAGTTCCTTTACAACTGAAGCTTTCTTT	CASSSFTTEAFF
TRBJ2-2	many	.	TRBV2	TGTGCCAGCAAGCCGGACCAAACCGGGGAGCTGTTTTTT	CASKPDQTGELFF
TRBJ2-5	many	.	TRBV28	TGTGCCAGCAGCTTCGAGGAGACCCAGTACTTC	CASSFEETQYF
TRBJ1-5	many	.	TRBV6-1	TGTGCCAGCAGTGAAGGGCCGGGGGGATTCAATCAGCCCCAGCACTTT	CASSEGPGGFNQPQHF
TRBJ2-5	few	.	TRBV9	TGTGCCAGCAGCGTAGGAGGTATACAAGAGACCCAGTACTTC	CASSVGGIQETQYF
TRBJ2-3	many	.	TRBV6-2/TRBV6-3	TGTGCCAGCAGTCCTGAGAGGGGATTCACAGATACGCAGTATTTT	CASSPERGFTDTQYF
TRBJ1-3	.	.	TRBV29-1	TGCAGCGTAAGCAGGGGCCTCTCTGGAAACACCATATATTTT	CSVSRGLSGNTIYF
TRBJ1-2	many	.	TRBV2	TGTGCCACCATTCAGGGGAAATCTGGCTACACCTTC	CATIQGKSGYTF
TRBJ2-3	many	.	TRBV20-1	TGCAGTGCCCAAAGGGGGGGGAGGGTTTACACAGATACGCAGTATTTT	CSAQRGGRVYTDTQYF
TRBJ2-3	.	.	TRBV5-1	TGCGCCAGCAGCTTGGAGTTGGATACGCAGTATTTT	CASSLELDTQYF
TRBJ2-1	few	.	TRBV7-9	TGTGCCAGCAGTTTCAACTTACAGGGCCCCAATGAGCAGTTCTTC	CASSFNLQGPNEQFF
TRBJ2-1	many	TRBD1	TRBV11-2	TGTGCCAGCAGCTTAGTCCGGGACAGGGCCTACAATGAGCAGTTCTTC	CASSLVRDRAYNEQFF
TRBJ2-2	.	.	TRBV27	TGTGCCAGCAGTTTATCTATGAACACCGGGGAGCTGTTTTTT	CASSLSMNTGELFF
TRBJ1-2	few	.	TRBV6-1	TGTGCCAGCAGCCTCTCACAGGGAACTCGCTATGGCTACACCTTC	CASSLSQGTRYGYTF
TRBJ2-1	.	.	TRBV5-1	TGCGCCAGCAGCTTGGGGGCTTTGGAGCAGTTCTTC	CASSLGALEQFF
TRBJ2-3	many	.	TRBV27	TGTGCCAGCAGTTTATTAGGCACAGATACGCAGTATTTT	CASSLLGTDTQYF
TRBJ2-7	many	.	TRBV28	TGTGCCAGCAGTTACCAGGACAGTTCCTACGAGCAGTACTTC	CASSYQDSSYEQYF
TRBJ1-1	many	.	TRBV6-5	TGTGCCAGCAGTTACGCTGGAGCTGCAGCTTTCTTT	CASSYAGAAAFF
TRBJ1-2	.	.	TRBV7-9	TGTGCCAGCAGCCGGGGGGCCGGCCGCTACACCTTC	CASSRGAGRYTF
TRBJ1-2	.	.	TRBV28	TGTGCCAGCAGAATCCTCCCCTATGGCTACACCTTC	CASRILPYGYTF
TRBJ1-1	many	.	TRBV28	TGTGCCAGCCGTGCCTTGGTGGGGGCTTTCTTT	CASRALVGAFF
TRBJ1-5	many	.	TRBV7-8	TGTGCCAGCAGCTTTAGGGAAAGCAATCAGCCCCAGCATTTT	CASSFRESNQPQHF
TRBJ2-3	many	TRBD2	TRBV28	TGTGCCAGCAGTTCCCTCAGTAGCGGGGTAGATACGCAGTATTTT	CASSSLSSGVDTQYF
TRBJ2-3	few	.	TRBV29-1	TGCAGCGTTGATGGCCGGGCCACAGATACGCAGTATTTT	CSVDGRATDTQYF
TRBJ2-3	.	.	TRBV29-1	TGCAGCGCTGGGCTGGTGCCTGATGGTCGGGAGAAGGTTAAAGATACGCAGTATTTT	CSAGLVPDGREKVKDTQYF
TRBJ1-4	.	.	TRBV2	TGTGCCAGCAGTCGTTTAAGTGGACGGGGAATAAAGGAAAAACTGTTTTTT	CASSRLSGRGIKEKLFF
TRBJ1-5	.	.	TRBV9	TGTGCCAGCAGCCCCCATGCGGTAGGGGATCAGCCCCAGCATTTT	CASSPHAVGDQPQHF
TRBJ2-3	once	.	TRBV7-2	TGTGCCAGCAGCTCGCCGGGACATATTTCCGATACGCAGTATTTT	CASSSPGHISDTQYF
TRBJ2-5	many	.	TRBV7-2	TGTGCCAGCGGGGTTGACGGGAGCTCAGAGACCCAGTACTTC	CASGVDGSSETQYF
TRBJ2-1	.	TRBD2	TRBV12-3/TRBV12-4	TGTGCCAGCAGTTTTCGAGCGGGAGTTCGGAATGAGCAGTTCTTC	CASSFRAGVRNEQFF
TRBJ1-5	.	TRBD1	TRBV28	TGTGCCAGCAGCCACGCAGGCCCAGACAGGGTTAATCAGCCCCAGCATTTT	CASSHAGPDRVNQPQHF
TRBJ2-7	.	.	TRBV4-2	TGTGCCAGCAGCCAAGAACTTCGCGGGGCCTACGAGCAGTACTTC	CASSQELRGAYEQYF
TRBJ1-2	.	TRBD1	TRBV2	TGTGCCAGCAGTCAGGAGGGACAGGGAGGTGGCTACACCTTC	CASSQEGQGGGYTF
TRBJ1-4	.	TRBD1	TRBV12-3/TRBV12-4	TGTGCCAGCAGTCTATATACCGGGACAGGGGGGATTAATGAAAAACTGTTTTTT	CASSLYTGTGGINEKLFF
TRBJ2-1	many	.	TRBV12-3/TRBV12-4	TGTGCCAGCAGTTTATGGACAGATTACAATGAGCAGTTCTTC	CASSLWTDYNEQFF
TRBJ2-7	many	.	TRBV30	TGTGCCTTACAGGGATCCTACGAGCAGTACTTC	CALQGSYEQYF
TRBJ2-1	many	TRBD2	TRBV7-9	TGTGCCAGCAGCTGGGGACTAGCGGGGAGCTCCTACAATGAGCAGTTCTTC	CASSWGLAGSSYNEQFF